These 6 T cell receptor beta chains originate from one sample sequenced in a study of PD-1 blockade in classical Hodgkin lymphoma. Assay used: immunoSEQ multiplex PCR; TCRdb lists only in-frame clones, some missing. The sample consists of about 15,000 clones, around 61% of them appearing once. Every one of the patients relapsed after autologous stem cell transplantation (brentuximab vedotin exposure was variable). This material consisted of peripheral blood mononuclear cells (PBMCs), taken at baseline. The source of these receptors is a human donor with classical Hodgkin lymphoma.

The V and J genes are TRBV6-6 and TRBJ1-1; the D is unclear. This CDR3 has 15 amino acids. Trimming removed 7 bases at V and 4 bases at J, with 19 bases between. Germline assignment: CDR1 MNHNY and CDR2 SVGAGI (reference sequence). The CDR3 loop reads CASKVREFPSTEAFF. The CDR3 nucleotides are TGTGCCAGCAAAGTGAGGGAATTCCCTTCCACTGAAGCTTTCTTT.

This clone showed up just once. The V gene is TRBV11-3, the J gene TRBJ2-5; no clear D gene. V lost 1 base, J lost 0 bases, and 3 bases lay in between. Germline CDR1 reads SGHNT; CDR2 reads YENEEA. The CDR3 extends over 13 amino acids. The CDR3 DNA reads as TGTGCCAGCAGCTTAGGGCACCAAGAGACCCAGTACTTC. As protein: CASSLGHQETQYF.

This clone was observed a few times. The V call is TRBV5-4, the J call TRBJ2-5; maybe TRBD2 (6 bases). V shed 3 bases and J shed 3 bases, with 15 bases lying between them. Germline V gene sequence: CDR1 SGHNT, CDR2 YYREEE (reference sequence). The CDR3 covers 15 residues. For the CDR3, the DNA is TGTGCCAGCAGCTCAGCCGGGACTGAGAAAGAGACCCAGTACTTC. Encoded protein: CASSSAGTEKETQYF.

This chain uses TRBV5-6 with TRBJ2-1; TRBD2 matches at 10 bases. J gave up 1 base and V 3 bases, and 7 bases lay outside the gene matches. From germline, CDR1 is SGHDT and CDR2 YYEEEE. CDR3 length: 17 residues. In nucleotides, the CDR3 is TGTGCCAGCAGCTGGTGGACTAGCGGACTTTCCTACAATGAGCAGTTCTTC. It encodes CASSWWTSGLSYNEQFF. Based on the CDR3 plus reference TRBV5-6 and TRBJ2-1, the full variable domain is DAGVTQSPTHLIKTRGQQVTLRCSPKSGHDTVSWYQQALGQGPQFIFQYYEEEERQRGNFPDRFSGHQFPNYSSELNVNALLLGDSALYLCASSWWTSGLSYNEQFFGPGTRLTVL.

This clone was seen a handful of times. The J gene is TRBJ2-7, the V gene TRBV6-1; TRBD2 matches 8 bases. CDR1 is MNHNS, CDR2 SASEGT, per germline. CDR3 length: 14 residues. V dropped 2 bases and J dropped 2; count of bases not matched to a gene: 2. CDR3 DNA sequence: TGTGCCAGCAGTGAACTAGCGGGTACCTACGAGCAGTACTTC. This encodes CASSELAGTYEQYF.

The V gene is TRBV18, the J gene TRBJ1-2; a possible D gene is TRBD1 (5 bases). CDR1 and CDR2 (germline): KGHSH, LQKENI. CDR3 length: 13 amino acids. Deletions cut 6 bases from V and 6 bases from J, with 14 bases between. CDR3 sequence reads: CASSLGTLDGYTF. The CDR3 DNA reads TGTGCCAGCTCGCTCGGGACCCTTGATGGCTACACCTTC.